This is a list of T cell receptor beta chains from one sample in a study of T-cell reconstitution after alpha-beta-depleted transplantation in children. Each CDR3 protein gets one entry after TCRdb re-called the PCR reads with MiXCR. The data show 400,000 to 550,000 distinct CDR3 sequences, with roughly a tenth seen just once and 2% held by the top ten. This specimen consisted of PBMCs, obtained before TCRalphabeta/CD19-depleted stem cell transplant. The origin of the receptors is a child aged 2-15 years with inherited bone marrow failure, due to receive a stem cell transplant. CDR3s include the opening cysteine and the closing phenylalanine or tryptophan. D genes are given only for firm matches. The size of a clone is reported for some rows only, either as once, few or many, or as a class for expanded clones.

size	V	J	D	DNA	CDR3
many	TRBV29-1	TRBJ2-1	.	TGCAGCGTTCTGGACCCATACGGAATCAATGAGCAGTTCTTC	CSVLDPYGINEQFF
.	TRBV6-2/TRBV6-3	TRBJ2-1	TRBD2	TGTGCCAGCACCCCCCTGAGGACTAGCGGGAGGGAGCAGTTCTTC	CASTPLRTSGREQFF
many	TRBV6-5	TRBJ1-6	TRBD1	TGTGCCAGCAGAACGATATGGCGGGGACAGGGGGGGGATTCACCCCTCCACTTT	CASRTIWRGQGGDSPLHF
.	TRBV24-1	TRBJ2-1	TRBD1	TGTGCCACCAGTGATTCTGAGGGGGCGTCCTACAATGAGCAGTTCTTC	CATSDSEGASYNEQFF
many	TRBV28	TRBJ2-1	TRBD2	TGTGCCAGCAGTTCTCGGGAGGGAGAGGGCAATGAGCAGTTCTTC	CASSSREGEGNEQFF
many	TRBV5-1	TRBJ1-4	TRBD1	TGCGCCAGCAGCTTGACCTCCGGGACAGAAGAACTGTTTTTT	CASSLTSGTEELFF
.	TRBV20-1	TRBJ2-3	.	TGCAGTGCTAGAAGGTCGGCGGGACCCCCAGATACGCAGTATTTT	CSARRSAGPPDTQYF
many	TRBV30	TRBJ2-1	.	TGTGCCTGGAGTGCCGGGGCTGGGAGCAATGAGCAGTTCTTC	CAWSAGAGSNEQFF
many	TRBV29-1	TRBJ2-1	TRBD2	TGCAGCGTTCTGGGGGGACTAGCGGGATACAATGAGCAGTTCTTC	CSVLGGLAGYNEQFF
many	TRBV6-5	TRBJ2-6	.	TGTGCCAGCAGTTACGACCCGGGAGCTTTTTCTGGGGCCAACGTCCTGACTTTC	CASSYDPGAFSGANVLTF
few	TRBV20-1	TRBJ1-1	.	TGCTGTGCTAGAGATGGTCCCGGGGGAGGGTGGCACACTGAAGCTTTCTTT	CCARDGPGGGWHTEAFF
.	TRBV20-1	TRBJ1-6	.	TGCAGTGCTAGAGATGAAGCAGGGAATATGATGAATTCACCCCTCCACTTT	CSARDEAGNMMNSPLHF
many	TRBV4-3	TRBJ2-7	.	TGCGCCAGCAGCCAAGATTACGACAGCCTATACGAGCAGTACTTC	CASSQDYDSLYEQYF
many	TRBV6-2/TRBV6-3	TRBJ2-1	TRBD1	TGTGCCACCCAGGGGGCAGGGGTCGATGAGCAGTTCTTC	CATQGAGVDEQFF